One sample yielded the 8 T cell receptor beta chains listed below, sequenced in a study of T cell responses to AZD1222 COVID-19 vaccine. Data came from immunoSEQ multiplex PCR; TCRdb stores just in-frame clones and leaves some out. The sample lists about 120,000 clones, roughly nine tenths occurring once. The starting material was peripheral blood, obtained on day 0 of AZD1222 vaccination. These receptors came from an adult in good health.

This chain links TRBV5-1 with TRBJ2-3; tentatively, D is TRBD2 (5 bases). V was clipped by 2 bases and J by 2 bases, with 12 bases between them. The CDR3 length is 15 residues. Germline V gene data show CDR1 as SGHRS and CDR2 as YFSETQ. CDR3 sequence (DNA): TGCGCCAGCAGCTTACAGCGGTCCTTCACAGATACGCAGTATTTT. This encodes CASSLQRSFTDTQYF.

The chain is built from TRBV2 and TRBJ2-5; 11 bases match TRBD2. V shed 6 bases, J shed 5 bases, and the junction held 11 bases outside the gene matches. The CDR3 has 16 residues. In germline, CDR1 is SNHLY, CDR2 FYNNEI. The CDR3 loop reads CASSAGLAEHGETQYF. CDR3 coding DNA: TGTGCCAGCAGCGCGGGACTAGCGGAGCATGGGGAGACCCAGTACTTC. The whole variable domain, remainder taken from reference TRBV2 and TRBJ2-5, is EPEVTQTPSHQVTQMGQEVILRCVPISNHLYFYWYRQILGQKVEFLVSFYNNEISEKSEIFDDQFSVERPDGSNFTLKIRSTKLEDSAMYFCASSAGLAEHGETQYFGPGTRLLVL.

V and J are TRBV6-1 and TRBJ1-1, with a weak D call TRBD1 (5 bases). The V gene's germline CDR1 is MNHNS and CDR2 SASEGT. This CDR3 is built from 14 residues. V lost 2 bases and J lost 4, with 11 bases in between. CDR3 residues: CASSELGGSTEAFF. The DNA for the CDR3 is TGTGCCAGCAGTGAATTGGGGGGGAGCACTGAAGCTTTCTTT.

The V and J genes are TRBV5-5 and TRBJ1-5; possible D gene TRBD1, 6 bases. V dropped 4 bases and J dropped 4 bases, with 15 bases sitting between them. Germline CDR1 and CDR2: SGHKS and YYEKEE (reference sequence). This CDR3 spans 15 amino acids. This CDR3 is CASSPAGHSNQPQHF. The CDR3, as DNA: TGTGCCAGCAGCCCCGCGGGACATTCGAATCAGCCCCAGCATTTT.

This clone came up once. The V call is TRBV7-9, the J call TRBJ2-3, with 12 bases identical to TRBD2. The CDR3 totals 17 residues. CDR1 is SEHNR, CDR2 FQNEAQ, per germline (reference sequence). V was pared by 3 bases and J by 0 bases, with 4 bases of the junction left unmatched. CDR3 DNA sequence: TGTGCCAGCAGCTTTCCAGGGACTAGCGGGAGCACAGATACGCAGTATTTT. Amino acids: CASSFPGTSGSTDTQYF.

The genes are TRBV2 and TRBJ2-6; D may match TRBD1 or TRBD2 (5 bases each). Germline V lookup: CDR1 SNHLY, CDR2 FYNNEI. V was pared by 2 bases and J by 0 bases, with 17 bases between. CDR3 length equals 19 residues. The CDR3 reads CASSESGGAIFSGANVLTF. DNA for the CDR3: TGTGCCAGCAGTGAAAGTGGGGGAGCCATCTTCTCTGGGGCCAACGTCCTGACTTTC.

The gene calls are TRBV9 and TRBJ2-7; the match to TRBD2 covers 15 bases. The V and J ends lost 0 bases and 1 base, in that order; junction bases with no gene match: 20. CDR1 is SGDLS, CDR2 YYNGEE, per germline. The CDR3 extends over 23 amino acids. CDR3 nucleotide sequence: TGTGCCAGCAGCGTAGTAATGGTGGTAACTGGGACTAGCGGGAGGCCTGGATCCTACGAGCAGTACTTC. It yields the protein CASSVVMVVTGTSGRPGSYEQYF.

The V call is TRBV19, the J call TRBJ2-1; 11 nucleotides agree with TRBD2. The CDR3 loop spans 16 amino acids. Looked up from germline, CDR1 is LNHDA and CDR2 is SQIVND (reference sequence). Losses at the gene ends were 6 bases for V and 7 bases for J; bases not matched to a gene: 11. The CDR3 DNA reads as TGTGCCAGTAGCTTCGGGGTAGCGGGAGGGCAAAATGAGCAGTTCTTC. Its protein product is CASSFGVAGGQNEQFF.